This T cell receptor beta chain emerged from a study of long-term antiretroviral therapy in people with HIV. Notes on the study in general: CDR3 lengths in HIV samples spanned a narrower range than controls. After ART, diversity increased yet remained lower than transplant donor controls. Specimen acquisition occurred between the mid-2000s and the late 2010s, potentially under older ART regimens. Clones showing expansion before ART dominated the repertoire at all time points.

With regard to this clone: Its antigen is unidentified.

The V segment lost 4 bases and the J segment 2 bases; nucleotides outside the gene matches: 11. CDR1 MRHNA and CDR2 SNTAGT come from the germline V gene. The CDR3 totals 16 residues. They ran version v3.0 of the immunoSEQ assay at survey level. The assay was immunoSEQ multiplex PCR, and TCRdb's table has in-frame clones only and misses some. The table lists around 20,000 clones, approximately 87% of them singletons. This material consisted of unsorted PBMCs, taken 2.6 years after starting antiretroviral therapy. This chain joins TRBV6-4 and TRBJ2-7, with 7 nucleotides matching TRBD2. The TCR comes from a woman between 45 and 60 years old with HIV. The CDR3 region has the DNA TGTGCCAGCAGTGGGTGGGGGGGGGAAGGCACCTACGAGCAGTACTTC. The encoded protein is CASSGWGGEGTYEQYF.